Shown below are 17 T cell receptor beta chains from a single sample sequenced in a study of spatial heterogeneity in lung cancer. Study-wide findings and caveats: Counts that tracked tumor mutation counts were those of expanded intratumoral alpha and beta TCRs.

TCRdb reanalysed the 5' RACE reads using MiXCR and keeps one entry per CDR3 protein. The data contain 3,500 to 4,500 distinct CDR3 sequences, roughly 6% of them singletons. Regarding time point: sample taken at primary tumor resection. Their antigens are not known. The source material was lung tumor tissue, sampled at surgery. The origin of the receptors is a male donor with early-stage non-small cell lung cancer.

Ten or more counts support this clonotype. This CDR3 is CARTRPSGTPGYGYTF. The CDR3 coding sequence is TGTGCCAGAACTCGCCCTTCCGGGACACCGGGCTATGGCTACACCTTC. The V and J genes are TRBV5-3 and TRBJ1-2; possible D gene TRBD1, 6 bases. TRBV5-3 is annotated as an ORF whose role is uncertain. The CDR3 has 16 amino acids. Deletions cut 6 bases from V and 4 bases from J, with 22 bases between.

This clonotype was counted ten times or more. The J gene is TRBJ2-5, the V gene TRBV29-1; 11 nucleotides align to TRBD1. This CDR3 contains 13 residues. J gave up 5 bases and V 7 bases, and 6 bases lay outside the gene matches. Germline V gene data show CDR1 as SQVTM and CDR2 as ANQGSEA. This chain's CDR3 is CSGRDRGTETQYF. Written as DNA, the CDR3 is TGCAGCGGAAGGGACAGGGGGACGGAGACCCAGTACTTC.

The table lists this clonotype with many counts. This chain uses TRBV4-1 with TRBJ2-5; 9 positions agree with TRBD2. In germline, CDR1 is MGHRA, CDR2 YSYEKL. V lost 1 base and J lost 3; bases outside the gene matches: 12. This CDR3 region has 18 residues. CDR3 DNA: TGCGCCAGCAGCCAAGGAAGGGCTAGCGGGGCCCTAGAAGAGACCCAGTACTTC. The encoded protein is CASSQGRASGALEETQYF.

By share, this clonotype counts as medium-sized. The CDR3 DNA is TGTGCCAGCAGTTCCGGGACAGGGGGTGAAAAACTGTTTTTT. It specifies CASSSGTGGEKLFF. V usage is TRBV25-1 and J usage is TRBJ1-4; 11 nucleotides agree with TRBD1. This CDR3 comprises 14 residues. Germline CDR1 MGHDK, CDR2 SYGVNS. With 5 bases clipped from V and 7 bases from J, the junction kept 3 bases outside the gene matches.

The CDR3 region has the DNA TGTGCCAGCACGGGACTAGCGGTCCTTGATACGCAGTATTTT. Translation: CASTGLAVLDTQYF. This chain links TRBV12-3 or TRBV12-4 with TRBJ2-3, with 11 bases that match TRBD2. The CDR3 has 14 residues. Losses at the gene ends were 7 bases for V and 6 bases for J; bases not matched to a gene: 6.

This clonotype was seen many times. V and J are TRBV12-3 or TRBV12-4 and TRBJ2-5; 8 bases are a match to TRBD2. The CDR3 is 15 residues long. Trimming removed 4 bases from V and 4 bases from J; junction bases left unmatched: 8. The CDR3 DNA sequence: TGTGCCAGCAGTTACGGTAGCGGGAAAGGAGAGACCCAGTACTTC. Encoded protein: CASSYGSGKGETQYF.

This clonotype has ten or more counts. V gene TRBV20-1 combines with J gene TRBJ2-3, with D possibly matching TRBD2 (6 bases). Germline-derived CDR1 and CDR2 are DFQATT and SNEGSKA (reference sequence). Trimming cost V 3 bases and J 2 bases, with 12 bases left between them. CDR3 length equals 14 residues. CDR3 amino acids: CSARRRGLTDTQYF. CDR3 DNA sequence: TGCAGTGCTAGGAGGCGGGGACTCACAGATACGCAGTATTTT.

This clonotype was seen a few times. The chain couples TRBV28 to TRBJ2-2, with D tentatively TRBD1 (6 bases). The germline V and J ends were trimmed by 4 bases and 3 bases, with 12 bases remaining between them. CDR1 is MDHEN and CDR2 is SYDVKM in the germline V gene. The CDR3 length is 15 residues. CDR3 protein: CASSSRQAHTGELFF. The CDR3 coding sequence is TGTGCCAGCAGTTCGAGACAGGCCCACACCGGGGAGCTGTTTTTT.

This clonotype showed up many times. V is TRBV7-6 and J is TRBJ2-1, with TRBD2 matching over 11 bases. This CDR3 is 17 amino acids long. The germline V gene has CDR1 SGHVS and CDR2 FNYEAQ. V shed 4 bases and J 6 bases; nucleotides not matched to a gene: 11. This CDR3 reads CASSSTTSGSLRNEQFF. In DNA, the CDR3 is TGTGCCAGCAGCTCCACCACTAGCGGGAGTCTCCGCAATGAGCAGTTCTTC.

This clonotype was recorded many times. The rearrangement links TRBV7-9 to TRBJ2-5, with D unresolved. The CDR3 spans 14 residues. Germline values: CDR1 SEHNR, CDR2 FQNEAQ (reference sequence). V was shortened by 5 bases and J by 4 bases, with 14 bases between the two germline ends. Written as DNA, the CDR3 is TGTGCCAGCAGCCCCCTTCGAGTTTTAGAGACCCAGTACTTC. This gives the protein CASSPLRVLETQYF.

This clonotype was found many times. The V call is TRBV27, the J call TRBJ2-7, with D unresolved. Trimming pared 5 bases from V and 0 bases from J, leaving 8 bases between. Germline CDR1 is MNHEY and CDR2 is SMNVEV (reference sequence). There are 13 residues in the CDR3. In nucleotides, the CDR3 is TGTGCCAGCAGTACGCCTTTCTCCTACGAGCAGTACTTC. Encoded protein: CASSTPFSYEQYF.

This clonotype was detected ten times or more. CDR3 bases: TGTGCCAGCAGCTTTGACAGGCAAGAGACCCAGTACTTC. Its translation is CASSFDRQETQYF. This chain links TRBV7-6 with TRBJ2-5; TRBD1 might be the D (6 bases). The germline CDR1 and CDR2 sequences are SGHVS and FNYEAQ. V dropped 3 bases and J dropped 2 bases, with 7 bases sitting between them. The length of the CDR3 is 13 residues.

In this sample, this clonotype turned up many times. The rearrangement joins TRBV7-2 to TRBJ1-6, with D unresolved. V was shortened by 1 base and J by 19 bases, with 14 bases between the two germline ends. CDR1 SGHTA and CDR2 FQGNSA come from the germline V gene. The CDR3 extends over 12 amino acids. CDR3 nucleotides: TGTGCCAGCAGCTTAGTGTACGGCGTAATACACTTT. Translated, it gives CASSLVYGVIHF.

This clonotype has only a few counts. This chain joins TRBV20-1 and TRBJ2-1; 10 nucleotides agree with TRBD2. V lost 5 bases to trimming and J lost 8 bases; unmatched junction nucleotides: 12. CDR1 is DFQATT and CDR2 is SNEGSKA in the germline V gene (reference sequence). The CDR3 sequence is 15 residues long. This chain's CDR3 is CSAPRTSGTPDEQFF. CDR3 sequence (DNA): TGCAGTGCTCCAAGGACTAGCGGCACCCCTGATGAGCAGTTCTTC.

This clonotype was recorded many times. This sequence joins TRBV7-9 and TRBJ1-2; D is undetermined. Germline lookup yields CDR1 SEHNR and CDR2 FQNEAQ (reference sequence). This CDR3 is 11 amino acids long. V was clipped by 4 bases and J by 8 bases, with 8 bases between them. CDR3 bases: TGTGCCAGCAGCTATCAATGGGGCTACACCTTC. Amino acid sequence: CASSYQWGYTF.

This clonotype occurred many times. J is TRBJ2-1 and V is TRBV20-1; TRBD2 is a possible D gene (6 bases). Germline V lookup: CDR1 DFQATT, CDR2 SNEGSKA (reference sequence). The CDR3 extends over 11 amino acids. The CDR3: CGGTQRNEQFF. The CDR3 DNA follows: TGCGGAGGGACCCAGCGTAATGAGCAGTTCTTC.

At least ten counts were recorded for this clonotype. J is TRBJ1-1 and V is TRBV6-2 or TRBV6-3, with a possible D match to TRBD1 (5 bases). Trimming took 2 bases from V and 3 from J, leaving 13 bases between them. The CDR3 runs 15 residues. Germline assignment: CDR1 MNHEY and CDR2 SVGEGT. CDR3: CASSYTREEDTEAFF. CDR3 in DNA: TGTGCCAGCAGTTACACCAGGGAGGAAGACACTGAAGCTTTCTTT.